This T cell receptor beta chain is drawn from a study of T-cell reconstitution after alpha-beta-depleted transplantation in children. The TCRbeta library was prepared with unique molecular identifiers. TCRdb re-called the PCR reads through MiXCR, storing one row per CDR3 protein. The data show about 300,000 distinct CDR3 sequences, roughly a tenth seen once. Many counts were recorded for this clonotype. The source is a boy in the first two years of life with acute myeloid leukemia, due to receive a stem cell transplant. Sequencing used PBMCs, obtained before TCRalphabeta/CD19-depleted stem cell transplant.

The CDR3 protein is CASRSLPSYEQYF. CDR3 coding DNA: TGTGCCAGCAGGTCTCTGCCCTCCTACGAGCAGTACTTC. The V gene is TRBV6-1, the J gene TRBJ2-7; D remains unclear. The CDR3 totals 13 residues. The ends were cut back, 6 bases at V and 0 bases at J, with 9 bases in the middle. The germline gives CDR1 MNHNS, CDR2 SASEGT.